These 24 T cell receptor beta chains came from one sample sequenced in a study of CD8 T cells in ankylosing spondylitis. TCRdb analysed the 5' RACE reads with MiXCR anew, one entry per CDR3 protein. This sample has fewer than 250,000 distinct CDR3 sequences, with approximately 10% found just once. The sequencing input was blood, either unsorted or a sorted T cell fraction (not recorded which). The receptors were sampled from a male donor with ankylosing spondylitis or in good health (not recorded which).

This clonotype appeared a few times. The CDR3: CSVESGGNTEAFF. CDR3 nucleotide sequence: TGCAGCGTTGAATCTGGGGGGAACACTGAAGCTTTCTTT. The gene calls are TRBV29-1 and TRBJ1-1; tentative D call: TRBD1 (5 bases). The V gene's germline CDR1 is SQVTM and CDR2 ANQGSEA. With 2 bases removed from V and 1 base from J, the gap between germline ends came to 8 bases. The CDR3 totals 13 residues.

This clonotype was seen many times. This chain links TRBV5-1 with TRBJ2-1; 15 nucleotides match TRBD2. Germline V gives CDR1 SGHRS, CDR2 YFSETQ. V lost 0 bases and J lost 6; bases outside the gene matches: 1. The CDR3 spans 16 residues. In DNA, the CDR3 is TGCGCCAGCAGCTTGGGGACTAGCGGGGGGGCCAATGAGCAGTTCTTC. It encodes CASSLGTSGGANEQFF.

The gene calls are TRBV19 and TRBJ1-5; a weak D match, TRBD1 (5 bases). Per germline, CDR1 LNHDA and CDR2 SQIVND (reference sequence). Trimming removed 7 bases from V and 0 bases from J, with 13 bases in between. CDR3 size: 15 residues. In DNA form, the CDR3 reads TGTGCCAGTACCCCCTTAGGGGATAGCAATCAGCCCCAGCATTTT. Amino acids: CASTPLGDSNQPQHF. Filled out from reference TRBV19 and TRBJ1-5, the complete variable domain reads DGGITQSPKYLFRKEGQNVTLSCEQNLNHDAMYWYRQDPGQGLRLIYYSQIVNDFQKGDIAEGYSVSREKKESFPLTVTSAQKNPTAFYLCASTPLGDSNQPQHFGDGTRLSIL.

The J gene is TRBJ2-5, the V gene TRBV20-1; tentative D call: TRBD2 (5 bases). The CDR3 extends over 13 amino acids. V lost 6 bases and J 5 bases, leaving 16 bases between the germline ends. Per germline, CDR1 DFQATT and CDR2 SNEGSKA (reference sequence). This CDR3 is CSAVYGVRETQYF. The CDR3 region has the DNA TGCAGTGCGGTCTACGGGGTGCGGGAGACCCAGTACTTC.

V gene TRBV7-2 combines with J gene TRBJ2-1, with D unresolved. Germline values: CDR1 SGHTA, CDR2 FQGNSA. The ends were cut back, 3 bases at V and 2 bases at J, with 5 bases in the middle. The CDR3 is 13 amino acids. In nucleotides, the CDR3 is TGTGCCAGCAGCTTTCCTCCCTACAATGAGCAGTTCTTC. This gives the protein CASSFPPYNEQFF.

Worth noting for this clonotype: Germline and junction disagree at one end, which may indicate a read error. This sequence joins TRBV20-1 and TRBJ1-6; TRBD1 is a possible D gene (5 bases). Germline V lookup: CDR1 DFQATT, CDR2 SNEGSKA (reference sequence). The CDR3 contains 15 residues. As DNA, the CDR3 is TGCAGTGCACAGGAGCCGGGCAGTGCAAATTCACCCCTCCTCTTT. It is translated as CSAQEPGSANSPLLF.

The V call is TRBV19, the J call TRBJ2-7; D unresolved. Germline CDR1 and CDR2: LNHDA and SQIVND (reference sequence). V lost 6 bases to trimming and J lost 6 bases, with 18 bases between them. The CDR3 spans 14 residues. The CDR3 coding sequence is TGTGCCAGTAGATTAACAGCCCTTTCTGGCGAGCAGTACTTC. It codes for CASRLTALSGEQYF. Supplemented by reference TRBV19 and TRBJ2-7, the full variable domain reads DGGITQSPKYLFRKEGQNVTLSCEQNLNHDAMYWYRQDPGQGLRLIYYSQIVNDFQKGDIAEGYSVSREKKESFPLTVTSAQKNPTAFYLCASRLTALSGEQYFGPGTRLTVT.

This clonotype was counted at least ten times. The chain links TRBV20-1 to TRBJ2-3; D remains ambiguous. Germline CDR1 is DFQATT and CDR2 is SNEGSKA (reference sequence). The CDR3 extends over 14 amino acids. V was clipped by 2 bases and J by 0 bases, with 9 bases between them. The CDR3 spells CSARSFRSTDTQYF. The CDR3 region has the DNA TGCAGTGCTAGAAGTTTTCGGAGCACAGATACGCAGTATTTT.

Many counts were recorded for this clonotype. V and J are TRBV12-3 or TRBV12-4 and TRBJ2-2, with TRBD2 matching over 9 bases. V was clipped by 6 bases and J by 3 bases; unmatched bases: 5. The CDR3 runs to 15 residues. Here the CDR3 DNA reads TGTGCCAGCAGGCGTTCTAGCGGGGACACCGGGGAGCTGTTTTTT. Its translation: CASRRSSGDTGELFF.

The CDR3 sequence is CASSETYRLEQYF. The CDR3 coding sequence is TGTGCCAGCAGCGAAACATACAGGCTCGAGCAGTACTTC. The chain joins TRBV5-6 to TRBJ2-7, with D possibly TRBD1 on 5 matching bases. Deletions cut 4 bases from V and 6 bases from J, with 14 bases between. Germline values: CDR1 SGHDT, CDR2 YYEEEE. This CDR3 contains 13 residues.

This clonotype was recorded a few times. The J gene is TRBJ1-2, the V gene TRBV5-1; D possibly corresponds to TRBD1 (6 bases). This CDR3 has 15 residues. The germline V and J ends were trimmed by 0 bases and 2 bases, with 11 bases remaining between them. Per germline, CDR1 SGHRS and CDR2 YFSETQ. CDR3 DNA sequence: TGCGCCAGCAGCTTGGACAGGGAAAGGAACTATGGCTACACCTTC. Its translation is CASSLDRERNYGYTF.

At least ten counts were recorded for this clonotype. V gene TRBV4-2 combines with J gene TRBJ1-2; D unclear. Looked up from germline, CDR1 is LGHNA and CDR2 is YNFKEQ. Trimming pared 4 bases from V and 7 bases from J, leaving 10 bases between. The CDR3 is made up of 12 amino acids. The CDR3 bases are TGTGCCAGCAGCCTTAATATAGGTGGCTACACCTTC. It translates to CASSLNIGGYTF.

The table lists this clonotype with many counts. The V and J genes are TRBV18 and TRBJ2-3; 9 bases match TRBD2. Losses at the gene ends were 3 bases for V and 4 bases for J; bases not matched to a gene: 5. CDR1 is KGHSH and CDR2 is LQKENI in the germline V gene. The CDR3 runs to 15 residues. This CDR3 is CASSPERGASDTQYF. CDR3 DNA sequence: TGTGCCAGCTCACCGGAGCGGGGGGCGTCAGATACGCAGTATTTT.

Ten or more counts support this clonotype. This sequence joins TRBV27 and TRBJ2-7, with no clear D. The germline V gene has CDR1 MNHEY and CDR2 SMNVEV (reference sequence). The length of the CDR3 is 13 residues. Trimming pared 6 bases from V and 0 bases from J, leaving 9 bases between. CDR3 nucleotide sequence: TGTGCCAGCAGCCCCGACGCCTCCTACGAGCAGTACTTC. Protein product: CASSPDASYEQYF.

This clonotype was counted only a few times. The chain carries TRBV3-1 and TRBJ2-1; 14 bases match TRBD2. The CDR3 totals 16 residues. Germline V CDR1 and CDR2: LGHDT, YNNKEL (reference sequence). Trimming cost V 1 base and J 6 bases; bases outside gene matches: 2. CDR3 nucleotides: TGTGCCAGCAGCCAAGTGGGGACTAGCGGGGGCAATGAGCAGTTCTTC. This encodes CASSQVGTSGGNEQFF.

CDR3: CASRMQLGGELFF. CDR3 DNA: TGTGCCAGCAGGATGCAGCTGGGCGGGGAGCTGTTTTTT. The chain couples TRBV3-1 to TRBJ2-2; D remains unclear. V was cut by 6 bases and J by 7 bases, with 12 bases left in between. Germline CDR1 and CDR2: LGHDT and YNNKEL (reference sequence). The CDR3 has 13 amino acids.

This clonotype was seen a few times. The chain carries TRBV7-2 and TRBJ2-6, with D tentatively TRBD1 or TRBD2 (5 bases each). Trimming shortened V by 5 bases and J by 0 bases, and 14 bases separated the two germline ends. From germline, CDR1 is SGHTA and CDR2 FQGNSA. The CDR3 spans 17 residues. CDR3 in amino acids: CASSPGTDFSGANVLTF. CDR3 sequence (DNA): TGTGCCAGCAGCCCAGGGACCGATTTCTCTGGGGCCAACGTCCTGACTTTC.

The chain employs TRBV6-1 and TRBJ2-5; the match to TRBD2 covers 7 bases. There are 15 residues in the CDR3. V gave up 4 bases and J gave up 3 bases; unmatched junction bases: 8. CDR1 and CDR2 from the germline V gene are MNHNS and SASEGT. The CDR3 DNA reads TGTGCCAGCAGTGTTCCGTCCCGGGGGGAAGAGACCCAGTACTTC. It translates to CASSVPSRGEETQYF.

Concerning this clonotype itself: It is likely a read error, because the conserved phenylalanine at the end of the CDR3 is missing. This sequence joins TRBV12-3 or TRBV12-4 and TRBJ2-7; TRBD2 aligns across 10 bases. This CDR3 spans 16 amino acids. CDR3 bases: TGCGCCAGCAGTGTACCAGCGGGGGGGACATCCTACGAGCAGTACATC. It translates to CASSVPAGGTSYEQYI.

This clonotype has more than one count but fewer than ten. V and J are TRBV20-1 and TRBJ1-2; 8 positions agree with TRBD1. Germline CDR1 reads DFQATT; CDR2 reads SNEGSKA (reference sequence). The length of the CDR3 is 13 residues. With 3 bases clipped from V and 8 bases from J, the junction kept 8 bases outside the gene matches. The CDR3, as DNA: TGCAGTGCTAGGGGGCCAGGGGGCCGGGGCTACACCTTC. This translates into CSARGPGGRGYTF.

This clonotype was counted at least ten times. The rearrangement links TRBV3-1 to TRBJ2-7; 8 bases are shared with TRBD2. The length of the CDR3 is 16 residues. In germline, CDR1 is LGHDT, CDR2 YNNKEL (reference sequence). The ends lost 1 base at V and 3 bases at J; junction bases unmatched: 8. CDR3 region: CASSQGNGGASYEQYF. CDR3 coding DNA: TGTGCCAGCAGCCAAGGGAACGGGGGGGCAAGCTACGAGCAGTACTTC.

This chain's CDR3 is CASSPPGLAGPRSYNEQFF. As DNA, the CDR3 is TGTGCCAGCAGTCCGCCGGGACTAGCGGGGCCCCGCTCCTACAATGAGCAGTTCTTC. This sequence joins TRBV28 and TRBJ2-1, with 13 bases fitting TRBD2. From germline, CDR1 is MDHEN and CDR2 SYDVKM. The CDR3 is 19 residues long. With V trimmed by 5 bases and J by 0 bases, 10 bases remained unmatched.

This clonotype has a count of ten or more. The rearrangement joins TRBV25-1 to TRBJ1-1, with 9 positions matching TRBD1. The CDR3 runs to 17 residues. In germline, CDR1 is MGHDK, CDR2 SYGVNS. The trim removed 2 bases at V and 4 bases at J, leaving 11 bases unmatched. The CDR3 DNA sequence: TGTGCCAGCAGTGAAGTTAACACAGGGGGCATCGGCACTGAAGCTTTCTTT. This codes for CASSEVNTGGIGTEAFF.

This clonotype was seen many times. This chain connects TRBV7-6 to TRBJ2-2; 7 nucleotides match TRBD1. Germline lookup yields CDR1 SGHVS and CDR2 FNYEAQ. This CDR3 is built from 15 residues. J lost 0 bases, V lost 3 bases, and 1 base had no gene match. The CDR3 coding sequence is TGTGCCAGCAGCTTCGGGACAGCGAACACCGGGGAGCTGTTTTTT. It yields the protein CASSFGTANTGELFF.